This T cell receptor (beta chain) was captured in a study of glioma-infiltrating T cells. Comments on this clonotype: A much larger clone lies a single base off, so this may be a read error.

The iRepertoire nested amplicon-rescue multiplex PCR amplified TCR alpha and beta CDR3s from RNA. Using its own MiXCR run on the multiplex PCR reads, TCRdb lists one record per CDR3 protein. The data contain more than 110,000 distinct CDR3 sequences, about 39% of them singletons. The CDR3 runs 13 residues. V lost 5 bases and J 10 bases, leaving 15 bases between the germline ends. In germline, CDR1 is MNHEY, CDR2 SVGEGT. The sample was glioma tissue, nonneoplastic brain tissue, or PBMCs (not recorded which). The chain joins TRBV6-2 or TRBV6-3 to TRBJ2-1, with D unclear. This clonotype originated in a human donor with low-grade glioma or glioblastoma, undergoing nonglioma brain surgery, or in good health (not recorded which). The CDR3 reads CASSPSTGYEQFF. In DNA form, the CDR3 reads TGTGCCAGCAGTCCCTCGACGGGCTACGAGCAGTTCTTC.